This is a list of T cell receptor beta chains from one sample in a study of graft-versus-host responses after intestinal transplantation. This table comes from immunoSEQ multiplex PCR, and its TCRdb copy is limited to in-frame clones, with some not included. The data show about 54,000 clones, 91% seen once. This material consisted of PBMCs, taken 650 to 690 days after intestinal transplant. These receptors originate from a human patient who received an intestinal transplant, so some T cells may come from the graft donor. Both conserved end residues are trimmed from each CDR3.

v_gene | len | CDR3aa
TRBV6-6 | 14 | ASRGPGKSLGNTIY
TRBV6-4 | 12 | ASSDSGTSGTQY
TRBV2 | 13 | ASSTGTYNNQPQH
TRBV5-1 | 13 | ASSLVRASIHEQY
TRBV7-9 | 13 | ASEDRQGLNYGYT
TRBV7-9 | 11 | ASSFPGYNEQF
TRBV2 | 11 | ASRLGTDKGYT
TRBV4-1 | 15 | ASSQVRGRPDNSPLH
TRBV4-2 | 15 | ASSQDQQGAGNSPLH
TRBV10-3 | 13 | AISPQDGSGNTIY
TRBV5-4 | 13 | ASTTISGQGPGYT
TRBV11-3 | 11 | ASSSGPSGPLH
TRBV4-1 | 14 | ASSQNPTGGLYEQY
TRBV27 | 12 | ASGVFSGDETQY
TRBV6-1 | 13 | ASSDGTDSNQPQH
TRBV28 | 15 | ASSAPGGARSSYEQY
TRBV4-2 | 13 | ASSQALAGAYEQY
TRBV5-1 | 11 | ASHTGTQETQY
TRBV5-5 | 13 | ASSDRTNNNEKLF
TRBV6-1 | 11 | ASSVDWRWEQF
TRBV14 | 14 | ASSQDLAGDWGEQF
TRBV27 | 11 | ASSPFNLGGYT
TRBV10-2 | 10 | ASSGTDYGYT
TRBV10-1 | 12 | ASSDRAEYNEQF
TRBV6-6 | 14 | ASSYGDGVWRETQY
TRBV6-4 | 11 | ASSDGDTGELF
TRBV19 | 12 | ATQRDRLNYGYT
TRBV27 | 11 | ASRALFTAEQF
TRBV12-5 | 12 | ASGSPLRPGELF
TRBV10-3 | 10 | AISEGIGGYT
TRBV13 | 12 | ASSSSGTVYGYT
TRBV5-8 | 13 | ASSNSGTPGETQY
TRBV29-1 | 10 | SVVLGGETQY
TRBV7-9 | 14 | ASSWNWGAANYGYT
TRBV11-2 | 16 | ASSLAFRQGKAGNTIY
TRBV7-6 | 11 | ASSHDLGQPQH
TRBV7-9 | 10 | ASTTDRNIQY
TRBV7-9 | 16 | ASSSGTGTSGTQETQY
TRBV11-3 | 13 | ASSFRRGSTDTQY
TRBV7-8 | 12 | ASSLGRGYYGYT
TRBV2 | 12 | ASSEALINYGYT